The 4 T cell receptor beta chains reported below all come from one sample, sequenced in a study of control samples from healthy donors and cancer patients. The protocol was immunoSEQ multiplex PCR, while the TCRdb copy is restricted to in-frame clones and leaves out a portion. Of some 37,000 clones listed, approximately 90% were seen once; the top ten hold around 3.6%. What was sequenced was blood. These receptors all stem from a woman in her forties or fifties in good health.

This chain connects TRBV3-1 (or the pseudogene TRBV3-2) to TRBJ1-6; D uncertain. Trimming removed 0 bases from V and 13 bases from J, with 16 bases in between. CDR1 and CDR2 from the germline V gene are LGHDT and YNNKEL (reference sequence). The CDR3 runs to 15 residues. The CDR3 loop reads CASSQDPVSPSPLHF. CDR3 DNA sequence: TGTGCCAGCAGCCAAGACCCGGTATCCCCGTCGCCCCTCCACTTT.

CDR3 residues: CASTLGRRRGAFF. The CDR3 coding sequence is TGTGCCAGCACCCTCGGACGGAGAAGGGGAGCTTTCTTT. The rearrangement joins TRBV6-4 to TRBJ1-1, with TRBD1 as a possible D gene (5 bases). Trimming cost V 7 bases and J 10 bases, with 19 bases left between them. Germline-derived CDR1 and CDR2 are MRHNA and SNTAGT. This CDR3 is 13 amino acids long.

V is TRBV16 and J is TRBJ1-5; D might be TRBD1 (6 bases). With 4 bases removed from V and 8 bases from J, the gap between germline ends came to 12 bases. The length of the CDR3 is 13 residues. Germline V gene data show CDR1 as KGHSY and CDR2 as FQNENV. The CDR3 nucleotides read TGTGCCAGCAGCCGGTACAGGGAGGAGCCCCAGCATTTT. Translated: CASSRYREEPQHF.

The rearrangement uses TRBV5-1 and TRBJ1-6; 11 bases match TRBD1. The V and J ends lost 6 bases and 9 bases, in that order; junction bases with no gene match: 8. In germline, CDR1 is SGHRS, CDR2 YFSETQ. CDR3 length: 15 amino acids. In nucleotides, the CDR3 is TGCGCCAGCATCCAGAGGACAGGGGGCAGTTCACCCCTCCACTTT. Translated: CASIQRTGGSSPLHF.